These 24 T cell receptor beta chains were sequenced from one sample in a study of control samples from healthy donors and cancer patients. TCRdb keeps only in-frame clones here, not all; method: immunoSEQ multiplex PCR. The sample carries just under 100,000 clones, 80% to 95% recorded once. Specimen: blood. These receptors all come from a man aged 18 to 30 in good health.

The chain couples TRBV12-5 to TRBJ1-6; the D is unclear. Germline assignment: CDR1 LGHNT and CDR2 FRNRAP. With 1 base removed from V and 7 bases from J, the gap between germline ends came to 8 bases. The CDR3 sequence is 14 residues long. CDR3 sequence reads: CASGLGLINSPLHF. The DNA of the CDR3 is TGTGCTAGTGGTTTGGGACTTATAAATTCACCCCTCCACTTT.

V gene TRBV7-9 combines with J gene TRBJ1-5; D is undetermined. V was pared by 4 bases and J by 3 bases, with 10 bases between. Germline values: CDR1 SEHNR, CDR2 FQNEAQ (reference sequence). The CDR3 loop spans 14 amino acids. The CDR3 spells CASSSEGINQPQHF. The CDR3 nucleotides are TGTGCCAGCAGCTCTGAGGGAATCAATCAGCCCCAGCATTTT.

J is TRBJ2-3 and V is TRBV19; 10 positions agree with TRBD1. The CDR3 contains 16 residues. The germline V gene has CDR1 LNHDA and CDR2 SQIVND (reference sequence). Trimming removed 4 bases from V and 1 base from J; junction bases left unmatched: 5. The CDR3 spells CASSSAGTGGTDTQYF. Here the CDR3 DNA reads TGTGCCAGTAGTAGTGCCGGGACAGGGGGCACAGATACGCAGTATTTT. Using reference TRBV19 and TRBJ2-3 for the parts outside the CDR3, the full variable domain is DGGITQSPKYLFRKEGQNVTLSCEQNLNHDAMYWYRQDPGQGLRLIYYSQIVNDFQKGDIAEGYSVSREKKESFPLTVTSAQKNPTAFYLCASSSAGTGGTDTQYFGPGTRLTVL.

V gene TRBV5-6 combines with J gene TRBJ1-1, with 7 bases aligning to TRBD1. Germline trimming cut 0 bases from V and 1 base from J; bases unmatched to any gene: 3. Germline V gene lookup returns CDR1 SGHDT and CDR2 YYEEEE. The CDR3 spans 15 residues. Here the CDR3 reads CASSLVRDRNTEAFF. CDR3 nucleotide sequence: TGTGCCAGCAGCTTGGTACGGGACAGGAACACTGAAGCTTTCTTT.

The rearrangement links TRBV28 to TRBJ2-1; the match to TRBD2 covers 7 bases. The CDR3 sequence is 14 residues long. The junction had 7 bases not matched to a gene; V was cut back by 7 bases and J by 4 bases. Germline CDR1 reads MDHEN; CDR2 reads SYDVKM. The CDR3: CASIGGSSYNEQFF. Here the CDR3 DNA reads TGTGCCAGCATAGGCGGGAGTTCATACAATGAGCAGTTCTTC. Supplemented by reference TRBV28 and TRBJ2-1, the full variable domain reads DVKVTQSSRYLVKRTGEKVFLECVQDMDHENMFWYRQDPGLGLRLIYFSYDVKMKEKGDIPEGYSVSREKKERFSLILESASTNQTSMYLCASIGGSSYNEQFFGPGTRLTVL.

CDR3 bases: TGTGCCAGTAGTATGGCAATACGCAACACTGAAGCTTTCTTT. This encodes CASSMAIRNTEAFF. The V gene is TRBV19, the J gene TRBJ1-1; D gene unclear. This CDR3 has 14 amino acids. The V gene's germline CDR1 is LNHDA and CDR2 SQIVND (reference sequence). The ends were cut back, 3 bases at V and 2 bases at J, with 10 bases in the middle.

The V call is TRBV5-1, the J call TRBJ2-5; TRBD2 aligns across 11 bases. Germline values: CDR1 SGHRS, CDR2 YFSETQ. After removal of 0 bases from V and 6 bases from J, the junction contained 4 bases not matched to a gene. This CDR3 spans 15 amino acids. The CDR3 coding sequence is TGCGCCAGCAGCTTGGTAGCGGGGGGGCCCCAGACCCAGTACTTC. Amino acids: CASSLVAGGPQTQYF.

This clone was detected once. J is TRBJ1-2 and V is TRBV7-9, with 11 bases identical to TRBD1. Germline V CDR1 and CDR2: SEHNR, FQNEAQ (reference sequence). The V gene end was trimmed by 5 bases and the J gene end by 6 bases; junction bases not matched to a gene: 11. The CDR3 extends over 16 amino acids. The CDR3 sequence is CASSRPGTGGSNGYTF. CDR3 nucleotide sequence: TGTGCCAGCAGCCGTCCCGGGACAGGGGGATCAAATGGCTACACCTTC.

The chain is built from TRBV30 and TRBJ1-3; D not certain. Germline V gene sequence: CDR1 GTSNPN, CDR2 SVGIG (reference sequence). V shed 3 bases and J shed 0 bases, with 3 bases lying between them. The CDR3 covers 12 residues. CDR3 nucleotides: TGTGCCTGGAGATCCTCTGGAAACACCATATATTTT. Residues: CAWRSSGNTIYF. The variable domain in full, with the rest retrieved from reference TRBV30 and TRBJ1-3, is SQTIHQWPATLVQPVGSPLSLECTVEGTSNPNLYWYRQAAGRGLQLLFYSVGIGQISSEVPQNLSASRPQDRQFILSSKKLLLSDSGFYLCAWRSSGNTIYFGEGSWLTVV.

This chain joins TRBV7-7 and TRBJ2-7; the D gene is possibly TRBD1 (6 bases). This CDR3 comprises 14 residues. Trimming took 5 bases from V and 2 from J, leaving 13 bases between them. CDR1 SSHAT and CDR2 FNYEAQ come from the germline V gene (reference sequence). DNA for the CDR3: TGTGCCAGCAGCCCGACAGACAGGACCTACGAGCAGTACTTC. It is translated as CASSPTDRTYEQYF.

The chain combines TRBV3-1 (or the pseudogene TRBV3-2) with TRBJ1-1; D gene uncertain. The CDR3 contains 11 residues. Germline values: CDR1 LGHDT, CDR2 YNNKEL (reference sequence). Trimming left V 2 bases short and J 4 bases short, with 2 bases between. CDR3 sequence: CASSQLTEAFF. The CDR3 DNA reads as TGTGCCAGCAGCCAACTCACTGAAGCTTTCTTT.

J is TRBJ1-1 and V is TRBV11-2; D unclear. CDR1 SGHAT and CDR2 FQNNGV come from the germline V gene. The ends were cut back, 3 bases at V and 2 bases at J, with 4 bases in the middle. This CDR3 is built from 12 residues. Written as DNA, the CDR3 is TGTGCCAGCAGCTTTTCTAACACTGAAGCTTTCTTT. Translation: CASSFSNTEAFF.

The chain joins TRBV6-5 to TRBJ1-2; 10 nucleotides align to TRBD1. The CDR3 runs 13 residues. After removal of 6 bases from V and 6 bases from J, the junction contained 4 bases not matched to a gene. Germline CDR1 reads MNHEY; CDR2 reads SVGAGI. The CDR3 region is CASRDRGLHGYTF. The CDR3 DNA reads as TGTGCCAGCAGAGACAGGGGGCTCCATGGCTACACCTTC.

The chain combines TRBV19 with TRBJ1-1; weak D call: TRBD1 (6 bases). The CDR3 is made up of 15 amino acids. CDR1 is LNHDA, CDR2 SQIVND, per germline (reference sequence). The germline V and J ends were trimmed by 1 base and 4 bases, with 13 bases remaining between them. CDR3 in amino acids: CASSIASRGTTEAFF. The CDR3 DNA follows: TGTGCCAGTAGTATAGCGAGCAGGGGTACCACTGAAGCTTTCTTT.

This chain connects TRBV29-1 to TRBJ1-1; unclear D gene. The ends were cut back, 4 bases at V and 6 bases at J, with 12 bases in the middle. CDR1 and CDR2 (germline): SQVTM, ANQGSEA. This CDR3 has 12 amino acids. The CDR3 spells CSVVRTEAEAFF. In nucleotides, the CDR3 is TGCAGCGTTGTAAGAACCGAAGCTGAAGCTTTCTTT.

This chain joins TRBV7-9 and TRBJ1-6; D remains unclear. V dropped 6 bases and J dropped 10 bases, with 10 bases sitting between them. The length of the CDR3 is 12 residues. Germline V CDR1 and CDR2: SEHNR, FQNEAQ (reference sequence). CDR3 amino acids: CASRAGGSPLHF. Here the CDR3 DNA reads TGTGCCAGCAGGGCAGGAGGGTCACCCCTCCACTTT.

The chain employs TRBV6-5 and TRBJ1-2; D ambiguous. The CDR3 runs to 15 residues. V dropped 0 bases and J dropped 6 bases, with 14 bases sitting between them. CDR1 is MNHEY, CDR2 SVGAGI, per germline. CDR3 DNA sequence: TGTGCCAGCAGTTACTCGGCTAGCCCACGAAATGGCTACACCTTC. It encodes CASSYSASPRNGYTF.

The chain employs TRBV5-1 and TRBJ2-5; 9 bases are shared with TRBD2. The V gene's germline CDR1 is SGHRS and CDR2 YFSETQ. The CDR3 runs 14 residues. J was trimmed by 3 bases and V by 4 bases; bases with no gene match: 4. CDR3 nucleotide sequence: TGCGCCAGCAGCGGGGGACTAGCCGAAGAGACCCAGTACTTC. As protein: CASSGGLAEETQYF.

V is TRBV5-1 and J is TRBJ2-5, with 9 bases matching TRBD2. This CDR3 comprises 18 residues. CDR1 and CDR2 from the germline V gene are SGHRS and YFSETQ. V lost 0 bases and J lost 2; bases outside the gene matches: 11. The CDR3 DNA follows: TGCGCCAGCAGCTTGGACATCCCGGGACTAGCAGCTCAAGAGACCCAGTACTTC. This gives the protein CASSLDIPGLAAQETQYF.

The rearrangement joins TRBV29-1 to TRBJ1-1, with 11 nucleotides matching TRBD1. Trimming removed 5 bases from V and 7 bases from J; junction bases left unmatched: 9. CDR3 length equals 14 residues. In germline, CDR1 is SQVTM, CDR2 ANQGSEA. The CDR3 DNA follows: TGCAGCGTTTCCTTGGGACAGGGGGTTAATGAAGCTTTCTTT. It is translated as CSVSLGQGVNEAFF.

The V and J genes are TRBV29-1 and TRBJ2-1, with 14 nucleotides matching TRBD2. This CDR3 contains 15 residues. From germline, CDR1 is SQVTM and CDR2 ANQGSEA. V shed 5 bases, J shed 8 bases, and the junction held 8 bases outside the gene matches. This CDR3 is CSVPRTSGRTDEQFF. The DNA of the CDR3 is TGCAGCGTTCCCCGGACTAGCGGGAGGACCGATGAGCAGTTCTTC.

This clone is a singleton in its sample. The chain uses TRBV19 and TRBJ2-2; either TRBD1 or TRBD2 may supply D (5 bases each). This CDR3 region has 13 residues. CDR1 and CDR2 (germline): LNHDA, SQIVND (reference sequence). Trimming left V 8 bases short and J 4 bases short, with 11 bases between. The CDR3 nucleotides read TGTGCCAGTGCAGCTGGGGGCACCGGGGAGCTGTTTTTT. Protein product: CASAAGGTGELFF.

The genes are TRBV13 and TRBJ2-2; D perhaps matches TRBD2 (5 bases). The V and J ends lost 4 bases and 7 bases respectively, with 22 bases between them. CDR1 and CDR2 from the germline V gene are PRHDT and FYEKMQ (reference sequence). The CDR3 runs 17 residues. The CDR3 DNA reads TGTGCCAGCAGCTCCCGCCTGGCGCCTAGCCCCCACGGGGAGCTGTTTTTT. Protein sequence: CASSSRLAPSPHGELFF.

The genes are TRBV6-1 and TRBJ1-2; 7 bases align to TRBD1. The CDR3 spans 14 residues. Per germline, CDR1 MNHNS and CDR2 SASEGT. V was pared by 2 bases and J by 6 bases, with 6 bases of the junction left unmatched. CDR3 in DNA: TGTGCCAGCAGTGAATACAGGGGCGGAAATGGCTACACCTTC. Translated, it gives CASSEYRGGNGYTF.